This T cell receptor beta chain came from a study of blood T cell repertoires in COVID-19. Whole-study context: Specimens from acute and convalescent COVID-19 originated in the United States, Italy and Spain. PBMCs, B-cell-depleted T cells, or T cells were the source of the cDNA or gDNA that made up the material.

Per the authors' pipeline: It was from reference gene primer amplification that nucleated cell counts were estimated. Libraries were prepared by immunoSEQ multiplex PCR; TCRdb keeps only in-frame clonotypes and omits some of them. That table is the source of V, J and clone size, and D and trimming were worked out from the DNA. The sample holds under 250,000 clones; roughly 83% are singletons and the top ten take roughly 27%. Points on this clone: The same CDR3 is also encoded by other DNA sequences in this sample.

Germline V gives CDR1 SQVTM, CDR2 ANQGSEA. After removal of 6 bases from V and 4 bases from J, the junction contained 7 bases not matched to a gene. The CDR3 loop spans 14 amino acids. This clonotype originated in a man in his forties with acute or convalescent COVID-19. The sample consisted of peripheral blood. This chain joins TRBV29-1 and TRBJ1-1, with TRBD1 matching 11 bases. CDR3 nucleotide sequence: TGCAGCGTGGAAACCGGGACAGGGGGCACTGAAGCTTTCTTT. Encoded protein: CSVETGTGGTEAFF.